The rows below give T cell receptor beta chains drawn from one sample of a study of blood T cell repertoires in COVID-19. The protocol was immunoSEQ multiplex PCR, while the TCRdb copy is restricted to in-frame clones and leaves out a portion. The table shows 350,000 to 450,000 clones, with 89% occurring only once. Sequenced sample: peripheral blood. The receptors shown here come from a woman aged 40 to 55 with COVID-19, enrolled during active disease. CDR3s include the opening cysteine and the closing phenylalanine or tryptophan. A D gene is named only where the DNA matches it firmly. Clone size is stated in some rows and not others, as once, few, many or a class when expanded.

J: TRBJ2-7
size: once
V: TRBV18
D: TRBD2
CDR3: CASSPGGGAYEQYF
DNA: TGTGCCAGCTCACCGGGCGGGGGGGCGTACGAGCAGTACTTC

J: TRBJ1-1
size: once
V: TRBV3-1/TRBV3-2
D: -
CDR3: CASSPLREGNTEAFF
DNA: TGTGCCAGCAGCCCGCTGAGGGAGGGGAACACTGAAGCTTTCTTT

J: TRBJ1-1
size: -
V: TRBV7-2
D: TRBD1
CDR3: CASSLVGGQVRVPEAFF
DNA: TGTGCCAGCAGCTTAGTAGGAGGACAGGTCCGGGTACCTGAAGCTTTCTTT

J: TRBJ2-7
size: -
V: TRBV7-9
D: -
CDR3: CASSSGVYDYEQYF
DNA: TGTGCCAGCAGCTCAGGGGTCTACGACTACGAGCAGTACTTC

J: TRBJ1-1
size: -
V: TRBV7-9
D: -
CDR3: CASSQPGDTEAFF
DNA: TGTGCCAGCAGCCAGCCGGGGGACACTGAAGCTTTCTTT

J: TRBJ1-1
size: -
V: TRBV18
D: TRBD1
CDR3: CASGETGIEAFF
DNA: TGTGCCAGCGGAGAGACAGGGATTGAAGCTTTCTTT

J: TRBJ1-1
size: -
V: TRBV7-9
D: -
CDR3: CASEFGGSTEAFF
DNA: TGTGCCAGCGAATTTGGGGGGAGCACTGAAGCTTTCTTT

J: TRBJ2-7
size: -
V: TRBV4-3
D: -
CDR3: CASSPDVSGYEQYF
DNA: TGCGCCAGCAGCCCCGACGTATCGGGCTACGAGCAGTACTTC

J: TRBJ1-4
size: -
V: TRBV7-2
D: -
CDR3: CASSFQQGNNEKLFF
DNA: TGTGCCAGCAGCTTCCAACAGGGTAACAATGAAAAACTGTTTTTT

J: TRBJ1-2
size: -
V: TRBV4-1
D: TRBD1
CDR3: CASSQAQGVHYGYTF
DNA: TGCGCCAGCAGCCAGGCACAGGGGGTCCACTATGGCTACACCTTC

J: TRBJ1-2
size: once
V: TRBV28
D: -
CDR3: CASSSPGDGYTF
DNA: TGTGCCAGCAGTTCACCCGGGGATGGCTACACCTTC

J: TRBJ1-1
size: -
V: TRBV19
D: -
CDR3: CASSIWGPGEAFF
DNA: TGTGCCAGTAGTATTTGGGGCCCCGGGGAAGCTTTCTTT

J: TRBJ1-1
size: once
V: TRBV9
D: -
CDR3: CASSRSGGGGTEAFF
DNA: TGTGCCAGCAGCCGTAGCGGGGGCGGGGGCACTGAAGCTTTCTTT

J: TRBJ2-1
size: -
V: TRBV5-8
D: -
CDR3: CASRSSYNEQFF
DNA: TGTGCCAGCCGCAGCTCCTACAATGAGCAGTTCTTC

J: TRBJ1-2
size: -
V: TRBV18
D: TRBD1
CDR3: CASSPQTGYDYGYTF
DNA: TGTGCCAGCTCACCACAGACAGGGTATGACTATGGCTACACCTTC

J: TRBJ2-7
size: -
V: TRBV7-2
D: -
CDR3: CASSDSQGPYEQYF
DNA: TGTGCCAGCAGCGACTCCCAGGGCCCCTACGAGCAGTACTTC

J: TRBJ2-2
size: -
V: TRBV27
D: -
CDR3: CASSLWEKRTTNTGELFF
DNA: TGTGCCAGCAGTTTGTGGGAAAAAAGGACTACGAACACCGGGGAGCTGTTTTTT

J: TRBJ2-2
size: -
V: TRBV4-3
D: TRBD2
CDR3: CASSQDIPGLANTGELFF
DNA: TGCGCCAGCAGCCAAGATATCCCCGGACTAGCGAACACCGGGGAGCTGTTTTTT

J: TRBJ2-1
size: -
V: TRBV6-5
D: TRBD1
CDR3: CASSYLGQGRNNEQFF
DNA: TGTGCCAGCAGTTACCTGGGACAGGGTAGGAACAATGAGCAGTTCTTC

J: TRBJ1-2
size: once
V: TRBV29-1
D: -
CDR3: CSVYRDSSGYTF
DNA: TGCAGCGTTTACAGGGATTCGAGTGGCTACACCTTC

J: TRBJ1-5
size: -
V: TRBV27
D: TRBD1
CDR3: CASSGQGPQPQHF
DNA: TGTGCCAGCAGCGGACAGGGTCCACAGCCCCAGCATTTT

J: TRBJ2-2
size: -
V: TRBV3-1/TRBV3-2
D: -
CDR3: CASSQRDSNTGELFF
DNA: TGTGCCAGCAGCCAACGGGACTCAAATACCGGGGAGCTGTTTTTT

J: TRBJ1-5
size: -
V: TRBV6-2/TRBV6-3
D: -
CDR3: CASSYRGSNQPQHF
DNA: TGTGCCAGCAGTTACCGGGGGAGCAATCAGCCCCAGCATTTT

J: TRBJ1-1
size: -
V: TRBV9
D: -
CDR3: CASSVGGRTEAFF
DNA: TGTGCCAGCAGCGTAGGGGGGCGAACTGAAGCTTTCTTT

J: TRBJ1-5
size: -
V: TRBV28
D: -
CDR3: CASSLLIENQPQHF
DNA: TGTGCCAGCAGTTTATTAATAGAGAATCAGCCCCAGCATTTT

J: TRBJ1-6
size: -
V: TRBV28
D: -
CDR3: CASSSQASYNSPLHF
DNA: TGTGCCAGCAGTTCCCAGGCGTCGTATAATTCACCCCTCCACTTT

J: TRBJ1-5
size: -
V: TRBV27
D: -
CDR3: CASRSWGGGNQPQHF
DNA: TGTGCCAGCAGGTCCTGGGGGGGTGGCAATCAGCCCCAGCATTTT

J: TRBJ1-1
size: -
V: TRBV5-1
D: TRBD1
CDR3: CASSLYRQGARTEAFF
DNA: TGCGCCAGCAGCTTGTACAGACAGGGGGCGCGGACTGAAGCTTTCTTT

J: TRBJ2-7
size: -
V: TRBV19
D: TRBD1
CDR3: CASSISPGQGFYEQYF
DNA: TGTGCCAGTAGTATCTCTCCGGGACAGGGGTTCTACGAGCAGTACTTC

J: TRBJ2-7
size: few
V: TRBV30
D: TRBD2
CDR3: CAWGDPGGAYEQYF
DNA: TGTGCCTGGGGAGATCCCGGGGGGGCGTACGAGCAGTACTTC

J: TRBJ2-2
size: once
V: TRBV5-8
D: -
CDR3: CASSLRKGGALPGELFF
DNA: TGTGCCAGCAGCTTGAGGAAAGGGGGGGCGCTTCCCGGGGAGCTGTTTTTT

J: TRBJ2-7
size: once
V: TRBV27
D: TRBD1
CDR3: CASSQGQEIYEQYF
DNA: TGTGCCAGCAGCCAGGGACAGGAGATCTACGAGCAGTACTTC

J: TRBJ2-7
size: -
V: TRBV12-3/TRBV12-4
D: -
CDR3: CASSSLQGYEQYF
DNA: TGTGCCAGCAGTTCATTACAGGGCTACGAGCAGTACTTC

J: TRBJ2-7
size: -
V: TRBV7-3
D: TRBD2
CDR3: CASSLSGLGSYEQYF
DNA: TGTGCCAGCAGCTTATCGGGACTAGGCTCCTACGAGCAGTACTTC

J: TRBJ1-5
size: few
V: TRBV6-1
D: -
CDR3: CASSEGRNQPQHF
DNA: TGTGCCAGCAGTGAGGGCCGCAATCAGCCCCAGCATTTT

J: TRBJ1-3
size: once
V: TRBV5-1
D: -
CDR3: CASSFLPEYSGNTIYF
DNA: TGCGCCAGCAGCTTTCTTCCAGAATACTCTGGAAACACCATATATTTT

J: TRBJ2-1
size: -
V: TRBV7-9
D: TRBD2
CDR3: CASSLSGSAGVPSYNEQFF
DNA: TGTGCCAGCAGCCTCTCAGGGAGTGCGGGGGTACCCTCCTACAATGAGCAGTTCTTC